This entry lists 16 T cell receptor beta chains sequenced from one sample in a study of blood T cell repertoires in COVID-19. Profiling relied on immunoSEQ multiplex PCR, and the TCRdb table lists in-frame clones only, not all of them. The table includes a few hundred thousand clones, roughly 90% detected once. The sample was peripheral blood. These receptor sequences come from a woman aged 55-70 years with acute or convalescent COVID-19.

This chain connects TRBV28 to TRBJ1-1; 8 bases line up with TRBD1. J was trimmed by 5 bases and V by 1 base; bases with no gene match: 3. Per the germline V gene, CDR1 is MDHEN and CDR2 is SYDVKM. The CDR3 has 14 residues. CDR3 protein: CASSLYRGDTEAFF. The CDR3 nucleotides are TGTGCCAGCAGTTTATACAGGGGGGATACTGAAGCTTTCTTT.

The genes are TRBV5-1 and TRBJ2-7; D gene ambiguous. Per the germline V gene, CDR1 is SGHRS and CDR2 is YFSETQ. The CDR3 spans 12 residues. V was clipped by 5 bases and J by 2 bases, with 8 bases between them. The CDR3 DNA reads TGCGCCAGCAGTACAATGACCTACGAGCAGTACTTC. Protein product: CASSTMTYEQYF.

V usage is TRBV7-9 and J usage is TRBJ2-4; 7 bases line up with TRBD1. Germline lookup yields CDR1 SEHNR and CDR2 FQNEAQ (reference sequence). The CDR3 contains 16 residues. J lost 0 bases, V lost 4 bases, and 6 bases had no gene match. CDR3 region: CASSSGQAVAKNIQYF. The CDR3 DNA reads as TGTGCCAGCAGCTCCGGACAGGCAGTAGCCAAAAACATTCAGTACTTC.

The chain recombines TRBV5-8 with TRBJ1-1; D uncertain. This CDR3 is 15 amino acids long. Germline V gene sequence: CDR1 SGHTS, CDR2 YDEGEE. V was pared by 0 bases and J by 0 bases, with 9 bases between. The CDR3 nucleotides are TGTGCCAGCAGCTTGGGAACCCACTTGAACACTGAAGCTTTCTTT. Translating it yields CASSLGTHLNTEAFF.

The chain is built from TRBV12-3 or TRBV12-4 and TRBJ2-6; D not resolved. The CDR3 is made up of 13 amino acids. Trimming took off 3 bases at V and 7 bases at J, with 7 bases between the two ends. The CDR3 bases are TGTGCCAGCAGTTTGGGCAGAGCCAACGTCCTGACTTTC. This sequence encodes CASSLGRANVLTF.

This clone was observed a single time. Other DNA sequences within the sample encode an identical CDR3. This chain connects TRBV5-1 to TRBJ1-2; D may be TRBD1 (5 bases). Germline CDR1 SGHRS, CDR2 YFSETQ. The CDR3 consists of 13 residues. The V end lost 5 bases, the J end lost 3 bases, and 11 bases lay between the germline ends. CDR3 DNA sequence: TGCGCCAGCAGTTCGGCGGGGGACTATGGCTACACCTTC. Translated: CASSSAGDYGYTF.

CDR3 coding DNA: TGCGCCAGCAGTCCCCTAGCGGTCGAGGGCAATGAGCAGTTCTTC. Protein sequence: CASSPLAVEGNEQFF. The chain carries TRBV5-1 and TRBJ2-1, with 7 bases fitting TRBD2. The CDR3 is 15 residues long. CDR1 and CDR2 from the germline V gene are SGHRS and YFSETQ. Trimming took 5 bases from V and 6 from J; bases not matched to a gene: 11.

The CDR3 nucleotides are TGTGCCAGCAGCGTTCGGACAGGGCCCACCGGGGAGCTGTTTTTT. As protein: CASSVRTGPTGELFF. This sequence joins TRBV9 and TRBJ2-2, with 8 bases lining up with TRBD1. In germline, CDR1 is SGDLS, CDR2 YYNGEE. V lost 2 bases, J lost 4 bases, and 4 bases stayed unmatched. This CDR3 region has 15 residues.

This chain connects TRBV7-9 to TRBJ2-2; D possibly corresponds to TRBD2 (5 bases). The CDR3 is 16 amino acids. Trimming took 5 bases from V and 5 from J, leaving 18 bases between them. Germline V lookup: CDR1 SEHNR, CDR2 FQNEAQ (reference sequence). CDR3 amino acids: CASSPRARSGTGELFF. The CDR3 DNA sequence: TGTGCCAGCAGCCCCCGCGCGAGGTCGGGAACCGGGGAGCTGTTTTTT.

The gene calls are TRBV18 and TRBJ2-1, with 8 bases matching TRBD1. This CDR3 has 15 residues. J was trimmed by 2 bases and V by 1 base; bases with no gene match: 1. CDR1 KGHSH and CDR2 LQKENI come from the germline V gene. The CDR3 DNA is TGTGCCAGCTCACCACGGACAGGGACCTACAATGAGCAGTTCTTC. As protein: CASSPRTGTYNEQFF.

V is TRBV4-3 and J is TRBJ1-2; D ambiguous. CDR3 size: 15 residues. The V end lost 0 bases, the J end lost 0 bases, and 8 bases lay between the germline ends. CDR1 and CDR2 (germline): LGHNA, YSLEER. CDR3: CASSQDRGTNYGYTF. Here the CDR3 DNA reads TGCGCCAGCAGCCAAGATCGGGGTACTAACTATGGCTACACCTTC.

This clone was counted a single time. This chain connects TRBV5-4 to TRBJ2-4, with 7 bases matching TRBD2. The CDR3 runs to 16 residues. Germline CDR1 is SGHNT and CDR2 is YYREEE (reference sequence). V was clipped by 4 bases and J by 0 bases; unmatched bases: 7. The DNA for the CDR3 is TGTGCCAGCAGCACCGGGGGGTCCCTAGCCAAAAACATTCAGTACTTC. The encoded protein is CASSTGGSLAKNIQYF.

This chain connects TRBV10-3 to TRBJ2-7; D is perhaps TRBD2 (5 bases). The CDR3 runs 14 residues. CDR1 and CDR2 (germline): ENHRY, SYGVKD. Deletions cut 3 bases from V and 9 bases from J, with 18 bases between. The CDR3 reads CAISEQPGIVVQYF. DNA for the CDR3: TGTGCCATCAGTGAACAGCCGGGAATAGTGGTGCAGTACTTC.

This chain connects TRBV4-3 to TRBJ1-3; D is undetermined. The CDR3 loop spans 18 amino acids. CDR1 LGHNA and CDR2 YSLEER come from the germline V gene. The V and J ends lost 0 bases and 0 bases respectively, with 15 bases between them. CDR3 loop: CASSQDLPGFGSGNTIYF. CDR3 DNA: TGCGCCAGCAGCCAAGATCTTCCGGGTTTCGGCTCTGGAAACACCATATATTTT.

The chain is built from TRBV28 and TRBJ1-5, with TRBD1 matching 7 bases. The germline CDR1 and CDR2 sequences are MDHEN and SYDVKM. Losses at the gene ends were 6 bases for V and 6 bases for J; bases not matched to a gene: 8. This CDR3 is 14 amino acids long. CDR3 nucleotide sequence: TGTGCCAGCAGCCTACAGGGGTCGGGTCAGCCCCAGCATTTT. This encodes CASSLQGSGQPQHF.

The chain has TRBV16 and TRBJ2-1; tentatively, D is TRBD1 (5 bases). Germline V lookup: CDR1 KGHSY, CDR2 FQNENV. V shed 0 bases and J shed 7 bases, with 13 bases lying between them. The CDR3 extends over 15 amino acids. The CDR3 is CASSQSRTSKNEQFF. DNA for the CDR3: TGTGCCAGCAGCCAATCAAGGACATCTAAGAATGAGCAGTTCTTC.